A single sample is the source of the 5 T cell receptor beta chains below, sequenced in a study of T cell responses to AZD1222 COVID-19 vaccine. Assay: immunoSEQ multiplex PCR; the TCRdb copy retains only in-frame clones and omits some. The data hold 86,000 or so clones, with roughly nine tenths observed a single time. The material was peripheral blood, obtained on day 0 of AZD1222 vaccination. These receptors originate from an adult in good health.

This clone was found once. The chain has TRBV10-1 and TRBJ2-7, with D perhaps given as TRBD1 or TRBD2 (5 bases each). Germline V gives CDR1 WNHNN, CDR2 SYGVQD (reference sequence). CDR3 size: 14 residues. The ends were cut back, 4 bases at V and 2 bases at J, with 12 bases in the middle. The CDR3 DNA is TGCGCCAGCAGTGGACCTGGGGGAGCCTACGAGCAGTACTTC. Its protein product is CASSGPGGAYEQYF.

CDR3 nucleotide sequence: TGTGCCAGCAGCTCAAATGGGTTGCGGGAGACCCAGTACTTC. It specifies CASSSNGLRETQYF. This chain connects TRBV7-2 to TRBJ2-5; no clear D. The V gene lost 4 bases and the J gene lost 5 bases, with 14 bases spanning the gap. The CDR3 is 14 residues long. The germline gives CDR1 SGHTA, CDR2 FQGNSA.

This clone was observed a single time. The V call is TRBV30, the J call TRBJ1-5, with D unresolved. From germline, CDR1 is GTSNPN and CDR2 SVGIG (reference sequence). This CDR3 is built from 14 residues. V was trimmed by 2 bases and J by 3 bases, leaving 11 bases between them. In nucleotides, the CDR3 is TGTGCCTGGAGTTTAGGACGGAACAATCAGCCCCAGCATTTT. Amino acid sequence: CAWSLGRNNQPQHF.

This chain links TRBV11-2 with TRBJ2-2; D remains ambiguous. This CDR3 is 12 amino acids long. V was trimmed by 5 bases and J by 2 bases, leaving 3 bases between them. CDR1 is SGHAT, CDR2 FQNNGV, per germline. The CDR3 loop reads CASSQNTGELFF. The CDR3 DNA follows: TGTGCCAGCAGCCAAAACACCGGGGAGCTGTTTTTT.

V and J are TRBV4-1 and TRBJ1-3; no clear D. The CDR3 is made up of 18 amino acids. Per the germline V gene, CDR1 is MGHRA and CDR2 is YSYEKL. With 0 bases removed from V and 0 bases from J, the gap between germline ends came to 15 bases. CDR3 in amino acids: CASSQEFKRSYSGNTIYF. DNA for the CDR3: TGCGCCAGCAGCCAAGAGTTTAAGAGATCGTACTCTGGAAACACCATATATTTT.